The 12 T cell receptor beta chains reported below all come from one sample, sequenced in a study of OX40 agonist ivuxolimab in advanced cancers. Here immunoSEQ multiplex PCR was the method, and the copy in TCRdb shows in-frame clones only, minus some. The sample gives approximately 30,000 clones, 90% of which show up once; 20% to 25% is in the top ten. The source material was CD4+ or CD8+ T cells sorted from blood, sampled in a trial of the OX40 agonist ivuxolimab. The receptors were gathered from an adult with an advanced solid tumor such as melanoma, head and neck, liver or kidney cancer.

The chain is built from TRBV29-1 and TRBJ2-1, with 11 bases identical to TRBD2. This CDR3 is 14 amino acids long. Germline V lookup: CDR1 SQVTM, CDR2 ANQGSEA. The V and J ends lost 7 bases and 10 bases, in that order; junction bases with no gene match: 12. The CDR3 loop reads CSATSGGLGGEQFF. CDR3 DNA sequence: TGCAGCGCAACTAGCGGGGGCCTTGGCGGAGAGCAGTTCTTC.

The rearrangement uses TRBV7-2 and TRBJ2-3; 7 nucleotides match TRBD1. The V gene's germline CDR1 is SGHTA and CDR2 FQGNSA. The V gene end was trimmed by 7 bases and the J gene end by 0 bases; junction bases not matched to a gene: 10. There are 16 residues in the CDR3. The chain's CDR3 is CASTQETGTSTDTQYF. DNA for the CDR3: TGTGCCAGCACCCAAGAGACAGGGACAAGCACAGATACGCAGTATTTT.

The CDR3, as DNA: TGCGCCAGCAGCCAAGTTAGCGGTAACTACGAGCAGTACTTC. Its translation: CASSQVSGNYEQYF. The rearrangement joins TRBV4-3 to TRBJ2-7; TRBD2 might be the D (6 bases). The germline V gene has CDR1 LGHNA and CDR2 YSLEER. With 1 base removed from V and 3 bases from J, the gap between germline ends came to 10 bases. The CDR3 is made up of 14 amino acids.

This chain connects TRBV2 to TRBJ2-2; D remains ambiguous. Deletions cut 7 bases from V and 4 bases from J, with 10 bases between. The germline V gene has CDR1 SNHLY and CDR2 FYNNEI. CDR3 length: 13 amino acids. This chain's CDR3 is CASKMSLTGELFF. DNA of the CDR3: TGTGCCAGCAAGATGTCTCTCACCGGGGAGCTGTTTTTT. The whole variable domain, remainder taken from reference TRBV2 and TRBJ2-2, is EPEVTQTPSHQVTQMGQEVILRCVPISNHLYFYWYRQILGQKVEFLVSFYNNEISEKSEIFDDQFSVERPDGSNFTLKIRSTKLEDSAMYFCASKMSLTGELFFGEGSRLTVL.

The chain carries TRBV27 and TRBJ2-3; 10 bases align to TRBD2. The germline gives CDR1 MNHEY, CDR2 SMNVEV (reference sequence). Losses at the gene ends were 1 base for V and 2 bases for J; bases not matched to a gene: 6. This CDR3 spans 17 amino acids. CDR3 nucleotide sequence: TGTGCCAGCAGTTTATTCGCTAGCGGGAGCCTCACAGATACGCAGTATTTT. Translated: CASSLFASGSLTDTQYF.

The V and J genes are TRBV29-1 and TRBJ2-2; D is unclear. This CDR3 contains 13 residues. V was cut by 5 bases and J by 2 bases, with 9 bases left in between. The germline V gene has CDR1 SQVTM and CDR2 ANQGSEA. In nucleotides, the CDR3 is TGCAGCGTTCGGATCCAAAACACCGGGGAGCTGTTTTTT. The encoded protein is CSVRIQNTGELFF.

Here the CDR3 DNA reads TGTGCCAGCAGCTTAGTTTTTGGTAGTAACTACGAGCAGTACTTC. It yields the protein CASSLVFGSNYEQYF. The chain employs TRBV11-2 and TRBJ2-7; D unclear. The CDR3 is 15 amino acids. CDR1 is SGHAT and CDR2 is FQNNGV in the germline V gene. The germline V and J ends were trimmed by 1 base and 3 bases, with 13 bases remaining between them.

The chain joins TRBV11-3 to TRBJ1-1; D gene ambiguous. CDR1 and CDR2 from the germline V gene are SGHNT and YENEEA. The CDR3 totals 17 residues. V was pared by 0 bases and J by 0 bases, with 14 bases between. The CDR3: CASSLDHTTNMNTEAFF. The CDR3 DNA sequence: TGTGCCAGCAGCTTAGATCACACCACCAACATGAACACTGAAGCTTTCTTT.

In DNA form, the CDR3 reads TGTGCCAGCAGCCAATACGGTTCGGGGGTGAGGAACACTGAAGCTTTCTTT. Protein: CASSQYGSGVRNTEAFF. The chain links TRBV4-2 to TRBJ1-1; maybe TRBD1 (5 bases). The germline CDR1 and CDR2 sequences are LGHNA and YNFKEQ. The CDR3 totals 17 residues. Between the trimmed V and J ends, which lost 2 bases and 1 base, there was a span of 17 bases.

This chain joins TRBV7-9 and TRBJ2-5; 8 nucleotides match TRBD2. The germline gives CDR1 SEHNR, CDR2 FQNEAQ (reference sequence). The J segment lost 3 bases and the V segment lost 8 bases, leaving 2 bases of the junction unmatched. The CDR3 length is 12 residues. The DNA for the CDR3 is TGTGCCAGCCACGGGGGGGAAGAGACCCAGTACTTC. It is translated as CASHGGEETQYF.

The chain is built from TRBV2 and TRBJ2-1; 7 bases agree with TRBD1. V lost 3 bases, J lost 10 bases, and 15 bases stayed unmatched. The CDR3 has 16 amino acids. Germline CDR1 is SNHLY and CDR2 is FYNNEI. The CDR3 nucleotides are TGTGCCAGCAGTGATGCCGGACAGGCCCCAATCGGGGAGCAGTTCTTC. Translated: CASSDAGQAPIGEQFF.

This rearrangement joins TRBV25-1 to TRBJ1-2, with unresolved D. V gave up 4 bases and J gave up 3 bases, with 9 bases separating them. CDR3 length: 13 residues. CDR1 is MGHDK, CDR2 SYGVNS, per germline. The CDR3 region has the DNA TGTGCCAGCAGTGGCGACACGGACTATGGCTACACCTTC. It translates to CASSGDTDYGYTF.